Shown below are 19 T cell receptor beta chains from a single sample sequenced in a study of long-term antiretroviral therapy in people with HIV. Run at survey level, the immunoSEQ assay was version v3.0. Sequencing was performed with immunoSEQ multiplex PCR; in TCRdb, only in-frame clones are kept and a portion is missing. The sample has about 19,000 clones; around nine tenths are singletons. Sequenced here: unsorted PBMCs, sampled 0.5 years after starting antiretroviral therapy. The receptors originated from a man aged 35 to 55 with HIV.

This clone has just a few counts. The J gene is TRBJ1-1, the V gene TRBV7-3; D is uncertain. The CDR3 extends over 15 amino acids. The germline CDR1 and CDR2 sequences are SGHTA and FQGTGA. With 1 base removed from V and 4 bases from J, the gap between germline ends came to 13 bases. The DNA of the CDR3 is TGTGCCAGCAGCTTAAAGGTTGCTGGCGGCACTGAAGCTTTCTTT. Its protein is CASSLKVAGGTEAFF. The full variable domain, with the rest looked up from reference TRBV7-3 and TRBJ1-1, is GAGVSQTPSNKVTEKGKYVELRCDPISGHTALYWYRQSLGQGPEFLIYFQGTGAADDSGLPNDRFFAVRPEGSVSTLKIQRTERGDSAVYLCASSLKVAGGTEAFFGQGTRLTVV.

The V and J genes are TRBV5-4 and TRBJ2-1, with 10 nucleotides matching TRBD1. The germline CDR1 and CDR2 sequences are SGHNT and YYREEE (reference sequence). Unmatched junction bases numbered 8, after V lost 4 bases and J lost 7 bases. This CDR3 contains 15 residues. For the CDR3, the DNA is TGTGCCAGCAGCCTGGGGGACAGGGGAGTGAATGAGCAGTTCTTC. This sequence encodes CASSLGDRGVNEQFF.

The chain joins TRBV14 to TRBJ2-7, with D unresolved. CDR3 size: 13 residues. Trimming removed 2 bases at V and 7 bases at J, with 12 bases between. CDR1 and CDR2 (germline): SGHDN, FVKESK. CDR3 bases: TGTGCCAGCAGCCAACAAGGTACGGGTGAGCAGTACTTC. The encoded protein is CASSQQGTGEQYF.

The gene calls are TRBV2 and TRBJ2-2; 8 positions agree with TRBD2. With V trimmed by 8 bases and J by 0 bases, 2 bases remained unmatched. In germline, CDR1 is SNHLY, CDR2 FYNNEI. The CDR3 covers 14 residues. This chain's CDR3 is CASREGANTGELFF. CDR3 DNA sequence: TGTGCCAGCCGGGAGGGCGCGAACACCGGGGAGCTGTTTTTT.

The genes are TRBV9 and TRBJ1-3, with unresolved D. CDR1 is SGDLS and CDR2 is YYNGEE in the germline V gene. CDR3 size: 15 residues. Deletions cut 4 bases from V and 0 bases from J, with 11 bases between. The CDR3 region is CASSPSGYSGNTIYF. DNA of the CDR3: TGTGCCAGCAGCCCCAGTGGGTACTCTGGAAACACCATATATTTT.

The V gene is TRBV30, the J gene TRBJ2-7, with D possibly being TRBD1 or TRBD2 (5 bases each). Germline CDR1 GTSNPN, CDR2 SVGIG (reference sequence). Trimming removed 1 base at V and 2 bases at J, with 15 bases between. The CDR3 is made up of 15 amino acids. CDR3 residues: CAWSAVGRGAYEQYF. Written as DNA, the CDR3 is TGTGCCTGGAGTGCAGTAGGGCGAGGGGCCTACGAGCAGTACTTC.

The genes are TRBV11-2 and TRBJ2-7, with D possibly matching TRBD2 (7 bases). The length of the CDR3 is 15 residues. The V gene's germline CDR1 is SGHAT and CDR2 FQNNGV. Trimming pared 5 bases from V and 0 bases from J, leaving 14 bases between. The CDR3 spells CASSRGAGSSYEQYF. CDR3 nucleotide sequence: TGTGCCAGCAGCCGGGGGGCGGGTAGCTCCTACGAGCAGTACTTC.

This chain joins TRBV19 and TRBJ1-1, with D unresolved. The V end lost 3 bases, the J end lost 4 bases, and 9 bases lay between the germline ends. Germline V gene data show CDR1 as LNHDA and CDR2 as SQIVND (reference sequence). This CDR3 contains 13 residues. The CDR3 here is CASSIVVGTEAFF. CDR3 DNA sequence: TGTGCCAGTAGTATCGTAGTCGGCACTGAAGCTTTCTTT.

The V gene is TRBV18, the J gene TRBJ1-2; D is possibly TRBD1 (5 bases). Germline V gene sequence: CDR1 KGHSH, CDR2 LQKENI. V lost 3 bases and J 2 bases, leaving 13 bases between the germline ends. CDR3 length: 15 amino acids. CDR3 DNA: TGTGCCAGCTCACCGATCGTTGGGGCGAACTATGGCTACACCTTC. Its translation is CASSPIVGANYGYTF.

The rearrangement uses TRBV5-4 and TRBJ2-7; 10 bases map to TRBD2. V dropped 5 bases and J dropped 7; count of bases not matched to a gene: 6. In germline, CDR1 is SGHNT, CDR2 YYREEE (reference sequence). The CDR3 length is 13 residues. The CDR3 loop is CASSSRTSGEQYF. The CDR3 DNA follows: TGTGCCAGCAGTTCCAGGACTAGCGGTGAGCAGTACTTC.

This clone was counted between two and nine times. The chain is built from TRBV28 and TRBJ1-5; TRBD1 might be the D (6 bases). This CDR3 spans 15 amino acids. Germline CDR1 is MDHEN and CDR2 is SYDVKM. V was clipped by 2 bases and J by 5 bases, with 13 bases between them. CDR3: CASSLTPSGDQPQHF. For the CDR3, the DNA is TGTGCCAGCAGTTTAACCCCCTCAGGGGATCAGCCCCAGCATTTT.

The rearrangement joins TRBV18 to TRBJ2-6; no firm D call. Germline loops: CDR1 KGHSH, CDR2 LQKENI. The CDR3 spans 14 residues. V dropped 4 bases and J dropped 0 bases, with 4 bases sitting between them. CDR3 bases: TGTGCCAGCTCACGAACCTCTGGGGCCAACGTCCTGACTTTC. Translation gives CASSRTSGANVLTF.

The genes are TRBV28 and TRBJ2-2; TRBD2 agrees at 13 bases. The junction had 6 bases not matched to a gene; V was cut back by 5 bases and J by 3 bases. Germline V gene lookup returns CDR1 MDHEN and CDR2 SYDVKM. The CDR3 runs 17 residues. The CDR3 loop reads CASSTGTSGTDTGELFF. The CDR3 nucleotides read TGTGCCAGCAGTACCGGGACTAGCGGGACGGACACCGGGGAGCTGTTTTTT. The full variable domain, rest sourced from reference TRBV28 and TRBJ2-2, is DVKVTQSSRYLVKRTGEKVFLECVQDMDHENMFWYRQDPGLGLRLIYFSYDVKMKEKGDIPEGYSVSREKKERFSLILESASTNQTSMYLCASSTGTSGTDTGELFFGEGSRLTVL.

The chain carries TRBV5-4 and TRBJ1-5, with D possibly matching TRBD1 (6 bases). Germline CDR1 and CDR2: SGHNT and YYREEE (reference sequence). Trimming removed 4 bases at V and 10 bases at J, with 12 bases between. The CDR3 sequence is 12 residues long. CDR3 DNA: TGTGCCAGCAGCGCCCCACAGGGACCCCAGCATTTT. Amino acid sequence: CASSAPQGPQHF.

In its sample, this clone was seen a few times. The chain couples TRBV6-5 to TRBJ1-2, with D tentatively TRBD1 (5 bases). The CDR3 is 15 residues long. CDR1 MNHEY and CDR2 SVGAGI come from the germline V gene. V was trimmed by 7 bases and J by 4 bases, leaving 19 bases between them. The CDR3 is CASTQYEGRPYGYTF. DNA for the CDR3: TGTGCCAGCACCCAGTATGAGGGGAGACCCTATGGCTACACCTTC.

This sequence joins TRBV6-5 and TRBJ1-6; D gene unclear. Germline assignment: CDR1 MNHEY and CDR2 SVGAGI. V dropped 8 bases and J dropped 0 bases, with 11 bases sitting between them. The CDR3 runs 15 residues. This chain's CDR3 is CASALGSSYNSPLHF. The CDR3 DNA reads TGTGCCAGCGCCTTGGGGAGCTCCTATAATTCACCCCTCCACTTT.

V and J are TRBV28 and TRBJ2-7; no firm D call. Germline CDR1 MDHEN, CDR2 SYDVKM. The CDR3 has 11 residues. V shed 8 bases and J shed 6 bases, with 11 bases lying between them. CDR3 loop: CASVTSAEQYF. CDR3 sequence (DNA): TGTGCCAGCGTTACCAGCGCCGAGCAGTACTTC.

This clone is termed medium-sized. The chain links TRBV7-2 to TRBJ2-1, with D possibly being TRBD1 (6 bases). V lost 1 base and J 4 bases, leaving 17 bases between the germline ends. The CDR3 consists of 17 residues. The V gene's germline CDR1 is SGHTA and CDR2 FQGNSA. CDR3 coding DNA: TGTGCCAGCAGCTTAGACCCAGGGGCCCTAGTATACAATGAGCAGTTCTTC. This sequence encodes CASSLDPGALVYNEQFF. Supplemented by reference TRBV7-2 and TRBJ2-1, the full variable domain reads GAGVSQSPSNKVTEKGKDVELRCDPISGHTALYWYRQSLGQGLEFLIYFQGNSAPDKSGLPSDRFSAERTGGSVSTLTIQRTQQEDSAVYLCASSLDPGALVYNEQFFGPGTRLTVL.

The V gene is TRBV19, the J gene TRBJ1-2; the match to TRBD1 covers 9 bases. Germline CDR1 is LNHDA and CDR2 is SQIVND (reference sequence). This CDR3 has 15 residues. This CDR3 reads CASSWGGQGAGGYTF. The CDR3 DNA sequence: TGTGCTAGCAGCTGGGGGGGACAGGGAGCAGGAGGCTACACCTTC.